A selection of T cell receptor beta chains follows, all from one sample in a study of CD8 T cells in ankylosing spondylitis. TCRdb passed the 5' RACE reads through MiXCR, listing each CDR3 protein once. The data show 300,000 to 400,000 distinct CDR3 sequences, with over 12% seen just once and about 1.1% held by the top ten. Sequencing was performed on blood, either unsorted or a sorted T cell fraction (not recorded which). The receptors were sampled from a male donor with ankylosing spondylitis or in good health (not recorded which). The CDR3 runs from the conserved cysteine through the conserved F or W. A D gene is named only where the DNA matches it firmly. Clone sizes are given selectively: once, few, many, or a class where the clone is expanded.

TRBV7-9	-	TRBD1	TRBJ1-1	CASRRTGSNTEAFF	TGTGCCAGCAGGAGGACAGGGAGTAACACTGAAGCTTTCTTT
TRBV12-3/TRBV12-4	many	-	TRBJ1-1	CASSLRGVGAFF	TGTGCCAGCAGTCTAAGGGGGGTAGGGGCTTTCTTT
TRBV5-1	few	TRBD1	TRBJ2-7	CASSAHRGREEQYF	TGCGCCAGCAGCGCGCACAGGGGGCGGGAAGAGCAGTACTTC
TRBV7-9	once	-	TRBJ2-3	CASRTAGTQYF	TGTGCCAGCAGAACTGCCGGTACGCAGTATTTT
TRBV6-1	-	-	TRBJ2-3	CASRPGIAADTQYF	TGTGCCAGCAGACCCGGGATAGCGGCAGATACGCAGTATTTT
TRBV7-8	-	-	TRBJ1-5	CASSLVGNGQPQHF	TGTGCCAGCAGCTTAGTGGGGAATGGTCAGCCCCAGCATTTT
TRBV7-8	few	-	TRBJ1-1	CASSLTGGTFF	TGTGCCAGCAGCTTGACAGGAGGAACTTTCTTT
TRBV5-5	few	-	TRBJ1-1	CASSDPLSYLNTEAFF	TGTGCCAGCAGCGACCCCCTATCGTACTTGAACACTGAAGCTTTCTTT
TRBV6-1	-	TRBD1	TRBJ1-3	CASSQGWGNTIYF	TGTGCCAGCTCACAGGGGTGGGGAAACACCATATATTTT
TRBV12-3/TRBV12-4	-	TRBD2	TRBJ2-5	CASSMGLAEETQYF	TGTGCCAGCAGTATGGGACTAGCGGAAGAGACCCAGTACTTC
TRBV4-1	many	-	TRBJ2-1	CASSPLTNTNEQFF	TGCGCCAGCAGCCCCCTCACAAATACCAATGAGCAGTTCTTC
TRBV4-1	few	-	TRBJ1-2	CASSQRGDLYGYTF	TGCGCCAGCAGCCAACGGGGCGACCTTTATGGCTACACCTTC
TRBV12-3/TRBV12-4	many	-	TRBJ2-5	CASSLRVKETQYF	TGTGCCAGCAGTTTAAGGGTGAAGGAGACCCAGTACTTC
TRBV20-1	-	-	TRBJ1-1	CSANYKEGTEAFF	TGCAGTGCCAATTACAAGGAGGGTACTGAAGCTTTCTTT
TRBV9	-	-	TRBJ2-1	CASGGPTPSNEQFF	TGTGCCAGCGGGGGACCGACCCCTAGCAATGAGCAGTTCTTC
TRBV4-1	few	TRBD2	TRBJ2-3	CASSRTSGGAGADTQYF	TGCGCCAGCAGTCGGACTAGCGGGGGCGCTGGGGCAGATACGCAGTATTTT
TRBV6-1	-	-	TRBJ2-2	CASSGYREATGELFF	TGTGCCAGCAGTGGTTACAGGGAGGCGACCGGGGAGCTGTTTTTT
TRBV11-2	-	-	TRBJ2-1	CASSLDGLTPRIKFF	TGTGCCAGCAGCTTAGATGGGCTCACCCCTCGGATTAAGTTCTTC
TRBV7-9	-	-	TRBJ2-3	CASSFEGKETDTQYF	TGTGCCAGCAGCTTTGAGGGAAAGGAGACAGATACGCAGTATTTT
TRBV7-6	-	-	TRBJ2-1	CASSLRGNNNNEQFF	TGTGCCAGCAGCTTAAGAGGGAATAATAACAATGAGCAGTTCTTC
TRBV20-1	few	-	TRBJ1-5	CSARGGSNQPQHF	TGCAGTGCTAGAGGTGGAAGCAATCAGCCCCAGCATTTT
TRBV3-1	-	TRBD2	TRBJ2-1	CASSPRGGSREQFF	TGTGCCAGCAGCCCGCGGGGGGGCTCTCGGGAGCAGTTCTTC
TRBV5-1	many	-	TRBJ1-2	CASSLGVSDYGYTF	TGCGCCAGCAGCTTGGGGGTTTCGGACTATGGCTACACCTTC
TRBV4-1	few	TRBD2	TRBJ2-7	CASSQSGLAGVYEQYF	TGCGCCAGCAGCCAATCGGGACTAGCGGGAGTTTACGAGCAGTACTTC
TRBV5-1	few	TRBD1	TRBJ2-3	CASSLGATGGADTQYF	TGCGCCAGCAGCTTGGGAGCAACAGGGGGAGCAGATACGCAGTATTTT
TRBV20-1	many	-	TRBJ2-1	CSAPRTPLLIEYNEQFF	TGCAGTGCTCCTAGAACACCGCTTCTCATCGAATACAATGAGCAGTTCTTC
TRBV5-1	-	-	TRBJ2-6	CASSDPSGANVLTF	TGCGCCAGCTCCGACCCATCTGGGGCCAACGTCCTGACTTTC
TRBV5-8	-	TRBD2	TRBJ2-3	CASSLGTSGVDDTQYF	TGTGCCAGCAGCTTGGGGACTAGCGGGGTGGATGATACGCAGTATTTT
TRBV3-1	-	TRBD1	TRBJ1-1	CASSPDGDRGKAFF	TGTGCCAGCAGCCCCGACGGGGACAGGGGAAAAGCTTTCTTT
TRBV9	-	TRBD1	TRBJ2-1	CASSVETGGALDEQFF	TGTGCCAGCAGCGTAGAGACAGGGGGTGCGTTGGATGAGCAGTTCTTC
TRBV9	-	-	TRBJ2-1	CASSVADNEQFF	TGTGCCAGCAGCGTAGCGGACAATGAGCAGTTCTTC
TRBV5-1	few	TRBD2	TRBJ2-5	CASRSGGAGEQETQYF	TGCGCCAGCAGATCCGGGGGGGCCGGCGAACAAGAGACCCAGTACTTC
TRBV4-2	few	TRBD2	TRBJ2-1	CASSQGRGGHNEQFF	TGTGCCAGCAGCCAGGGGCGGGGGGGCCACAATGAGCAGTTCTTC
TRBV6-1	-	TRBD1	TRBJ2-7	CASSGTAYEQYF	TGTGCCAGCAGCGGGACAGCCTACGAGCAGTACTTC
TRBV9	-	TRBD1	TRBJ2-7	CASSVRTGDHEQYF	TGTGCCAGCAGCGTTCGGACAGGGGATCACGAGCAGTACTTC
TRBV6-2/TRBV6-3	many	TRBD1	TRBJ1-5	CASSYGTGNQPQHF	TGTGCCAGCAGTTACGGGACAGGCAATCAGCCCCAGCATTTT
TRBV12-3/TRBV12-4	many	-	TRBJ1-5	CASSPFGQQDSNQPQHF	TGTGCCAGCAGTCCCTTCGGACAGCAAGATAGCAATCAGCCCCAGCATTTT
TRBV14	few	TRBD2	TRBJ2-1	CASSQEGLAGVEEQFF	TGTGCCAGCAGCCAAGAGGGACTAGCGGGAGTAGAAGAGCAGTTCTTC
TRBV3-1	once	-	TRBJ2-3	CASSPRGRTDTQYF	TGTGCCAGCAGCCCCCGGGGCCGCACAGATACGCAGTATTTT
TRBV5-1	-	-	TRBJ1-1	CASSFNGNTEAFF	TGCGCCAGCAGCTTCAACGGCAACACTGAAGCTTTCTTT
TRBV7-8	-	-	TRBJ2-1	CASSSLGLQSNEQFF	TGTGCCAGCAGCTCTTTAGGACTGCAGTCAAATGAGCAGTTCTTC